Shown below are 27 T cell receptor beta chains from a single sample sequenced in a study of CD4 T cells in relation to SARS-CoV-2 and coronaviruses. These receptors' antigens are unknown. Libraries were prepared by immunoSEQ multiplex PCR; TCRdb keeps only in-frame clonotypes and omits some of them. Among about 36,000 clones listed, roughly four fifths were seen once. Sequenced input: naive CD4+ T cells from PBMCs, cultured in vitro. The subset: naive CD4+ T cells isolated by negative enrichment. These TCRs come from an adult with COVID-19.

The chain carries TRBV5-5 and TRBJ1-2; D is unclear. V was pared by 0 bases and J by 4 bases, with 10 bases between. The CDR3 runs 14 residues. In germline, CDR1 is SGHKS, CDR2 YYEKEE (reference sequence). DNA for the CDR3: TGTGCCAGCAGCTTGGATCATTTGAGCTATGGCTACACCTTC. Translation: CASSLDHLSYGYTF.

The chain joins TRBV4-1 to TRBJ1-4; perhaps TRBD1 as D (5 bases). The CDR3 has 15 residues. Between the trimmed V and J ends, which lost 5 bases and 7 bases, there was a span of 17 bases. Germline V gene sequence: CDR1 MGHRA, CDR2 YSYEKL. Here the CDR3 DNA reads TGCGCCAGCAGCGTATCAGGGACGGGTCGTGAAAAACTGTTTTTT. This encodes CASSVSGTGREKLFF.

This sequence joins TRBV28 and TRBJ2-3; D unclear. Germline CDR1 is MDHEN and CDR2 is SYDVKM. This CDR3 comprises 13 residues. V was trimmed by 10 bases and J by 8 bases, leaving 19 bases between them. The CDR3 DNA is TGTGCCACCGCCCTGGGTGAGTCAGGTACGCAGTATTTT. The encoded protein is CATALGESGTQYF.

The rearrangement uses TRBV23-1 and TRBJ2-5, with TRBD2 matching 10 bases. TRBV23-1 is recorded as an ORF, its role being uncertain. V dropped 0 bases and J dropped 3; count of bases not matched to a gene: 4. This CDR3 region has 16 residues. The CDR3 DNA is TGCGCCAGCAGTCAATCTCGGCTAGCGGGGGAAGAGACCCAGTACTTC. Translating gives CASSQSRLAGEETQYF.

This clone was seen only a few times. The chain combines TRBV7-9 with TRBJ2-7; 14 bases are a match to TRBD2. V shed 7 bases and J 6 bases; nucleotides not matched to a gene: 2. CDR3 length equals 13 residues. Per germline, CDR1 SEHNR and CDR2 FQNEAQ (reference sequence). DNA for the CDR3: TGTGCCAGCACCGGGACTAGCGGGAGCGAGCAGTACTTC. It is translated as CASTGTSGSEQYF.

The V call is TRBV4-1, the J call TRBJ1-1, with 7 nucleotides matching TRBD1. CDR1 and CDR2 (germline): MGHRA, YSYEKL. The V segment lost 2 bases and the J segment 2 bases; nucleotides outside the gene matches: 11. The CDR3 extends over 17 amino acids. The CDR3 DNA sequence: TGCGCCAGCAGCCAAAGCCGACAGGGCAACAGTAACACTGAAGCTTTCTTT. Its translation is CASSQSRQGNSNTEAFF.

The chain combines TRBV27 with TRBJ2-7, with 9 bases lining up with TRBD1. CDR3 length: 15 amino acids. The V and J ends lost 5 bases and 3 bases, in that order; junction bases with no gene match: 8. Germline-derived CDR1 and CDR2 are MNHEY and SMNVEV (reference sequence). CDR3 DNA sequence: TGTGCCAGCAGTCTCCCCGGGACAGGGATCTACGAGCAGTACTTC. It specifies CASSLPGTGIYEQYF.

The gene calls are TRBV2 and TRBJ1-2; a possible D gene is TRBD1 (5 bases). The CDR3 has 13 residues. V was cut by 3 bases and J by 4 bases, with 9 bases left in between. Germline V gene sequence: CDR1 SNHLY, CDR2 FYNNEI. The CDR3 DNA sequence: TGTGCCAGCAGTGATGAGGGGTCCTATGGCTACACCTTC. The encoded protein is CASSDEGSYGYTF. Supplemented by reference TRBV2 and TRBJ1-2, the full variable domain reads EPEVTQTPSHQVTQMGQEVILRCVPISNHLYFYWYRQILGQKVEFLVSFYNNEISEKSEIFDDQFSVERPDGSNFTLKIRSTKLEDSAMYFCASSDEGSYGYTFGSGTRLTVV.

The rearrangement links TRBV5-1 to TRBJ1-1; perhaps TRBD1 as D (5 bases). The ends were cut back, 2 bases at V and 1 base at J, with 9 bases in the middle. The CDR3 sequence is 14 residues long. The germline gives CDR1 SGHRS, CDR2 YFSETQ. The CDR3 here is CASSFGGANTEAFF. Here the CDR3 DNA reads TGCGCCAGCAGCTTTGGAGGGGCGAACACTGAAGCTTTCTTT.

This chain links TRBV6-2 or TRBV6-3 with TRBJ1-5; D remains unclear. This CDR3 has 15 residues. With 4 bases removed from V and 5 bases from J, the gap between germline ends came to 15 bases. Germline CDR1 MNHEY, CDR2 SVGEGT. This CDR3 is CASSSTRVLDQPQHF. For the CDR3, the DNA is TGTGCCAGCAGTTCTACGAGGGTGCTGGATCAGCCCCAGCATTTT.

The V call is TRBV29-1, the J call TRBJ2-1; D ambiguous. V was cut by 4 bases and J by 8 bases, with 18 bases left in between. This CDR3 is 14 amino acids long. Germline V gene sequence: CDR1 SQVTM, CDR2 ANQGSEA. Here the CDR3 DNA reads TGCAGCGTTGCCTTCCGTTTAGCCCGCCATGAGCAGTTCTTC. It specifies CSVAFRLARHEQFF.

V and J are TRBV5-5 and TRBJ2-7; 9 bases are a match to TRBD1. Trimming at V came to 2 bases and at J to 2 bases, leaving 2 bases not matched to a gene. Germline assignment: CDR1 SGHKS and CDR2 YYEKEE (reference sequence). The CDR3 has 14 amino acids. CDR3 loop: CASSLTGGTYEQYF. In DNA, the CDR3 is TGTGCCAGCAGCTTAACAGGGGGCACCTACGAGCAGTACTTC.

This chain links TRBV19 with TRBJ2-1; D uncertain. This CDR3 contains 12 residues. V was pared by 0 bases and J by 9 bases, with 6 bases between. Germline CDR1 is LNHDA and CDR2 is SQIVND (reference sequence). For the CDR3, the DNA is TGTGCCAGTAGTATAGACTGGGGTGAGCAGTTCTTC. This encodes CASSIDWGEQFF.

This rearrangement joins TRBV18 to TRBJ2-5; 8 bases match TRBD2. The CDR3 contains 16 residues. Germline V lookup: CDR1 KGHSH, CDR2 LQKENI. V gave up 2 bases and J gave up 0 bases; unmatched junction bases: 5. Here the CDR3 reads CASSPRVAGYQETQYF. CDR3 DNA sequence: TGTGCCAGCTCACCAAGGGTAGCGGGATACCAAGAGACCCAGTACTTC.

The chain has TRBV28 and TRBJ2-6; D unresolved. V dropped 3 bases and J dropped 0 bases, with 24 bases sitting between them. The CDR3 covers 21 residues. Germline assignment: CDR1 MDHEN and CDR2 SYDVKM. The CDR3 DNA is TGTGCCAGCAGTTTCCCCACCACCTATACGGCCCGGAACTCTGGGGCCAACGTCCTGACTTTC. Protein: CASSFPTTYTARNSGANVLTF.

The J gene is TRBJ2-1, the V gene TRBV29-1; tentative D call: TRBD2 (6 bases). There are 12 residues in the CDR3. Germline loops: CDR1 SQVTM, CDR2 ANQGSEA. The ends were cut back, 6 bases at V and 6 bases at J, with 12 bases in the middle. CDR3 protein: CSVSGGLNEQFF. CDR3 nucleotide sequence: TGCAGCGTCTCTGGAGGGCTCAATGAGCAGTTCTTC.

In its sample, this clone was seen once. The chain uses TRBV11-2 and TRBJ1-3; 7 bases fit TRBD1. The germline CDR1 and CDR2 sequences are SGHAT and FQNNGV. CDR3 length equals 15 residues. The V and J ends lost 5 bases and 4 bases, in that order; junction bases with no gene match: 8. CDR3 in amino acids: CASSRRGTEGNTIYF. Here the CDR3 DNA reads TGTGCCAGCAGCCGACGCGGGACAGAGGGAAACACCATATATTTT.

The chain recombines TRBV7-2 with TRBJ1-5, with 7 bases aligning to TRBD1. This CDR3 contains 15 residues. The V and J ends lost 5 bases and 6 bases, in that order; junction bases with no gene match: 10. CDR1 is SGHTA, CDR2 FQGNSA, per germline. CDR3 in DNA: TGTGCCAGCAGCCAGAGTTCAGGGGGAGTTCAGCCCCAGCATTTT. Its translation: CASSQSSGGVQPQHF.

The chain is built from TRBV4-1 and TRBJ2-3; D is ambiguous. Trimming shortened V by 1 base and J by 11 bases, and 13 bases separated the two germline ends. Germline V gives CDR1 MGHRA, CDR2 YSYEKL. There are 13 residues in the CDR3. CDR3 amino acids: CASSQGPGPWQYF. The CDR3 region has the DNA TGCGCCAGCAGCCAAGGACCGGGCCCTTGGCAGTATTTT.

As DNA, the CDR3 is TGCGCCAGCAGCCAAGGGAGGGCTAGTCGATACAATGAGCAGTTCTTC. It codes for CASSQGRASRYNEQFF. V gene TRBV4-1 combines with J gene TRBJ2-1; a weak D match, TRBD2 (6 bases). V was trimmed by 1 base and J by 4 bases, leaving 14 bases between them. CDR3 length: 16 residues. Germline V gene data show CDR1 as MGHRA and CDR2 as YSYEKL.

The chain has TRBV4-1 and TRBJ2-1; the match to TRBD2 covers 9 bases. There are 17 residues in the CDR3. V dropped 3 bases and J dropped 3; count of bases not matched to a gene: 9. The germline V gene encodes CDR1 MGHRA and CDR2 YSYEKL. The CDR3 protein is CASSQDPSGMDYNEQFF. In DNA form, the CDR3 reads TGCGCCAGCAGCCAGGACCCTAGCGGGATGGACTACAATGAGCAGTTCTTC.

The chain couples TRBV9 to TRBJ2-2; 12 bases are a match to TRBD1. Germline V gene sequence: CDR1 SGDLS, CDR2 YYNGEE. The CDR3 consists of 16 residues. The V segment lost 2 bases and the J segment 5 bases; nucleotides outside the gene matches: 4. The CDR3: CASSVGQGAGTGELFF. The CDR3 DNA sequence: TGTGCCAGCAGCGTGGGACAGGGGGCCGGGACCGGGGAGCTGTTTTTT.

The V gene is TRBV19, the J gene TRBJ2-3, with a tentative D call TRBD2 (6 bases). Germline V gene data show CDR1 as LNHDA and CDR2 as SQIVND (reference sequence). The CDR3 sequence is 14 residues long. Trimming cost V 3 bases and J 1 base, with 8 bases left between them. CDR3 coding DNA: TGTGCCAGTAGTATTACGGGAGGCACAGATACGCAGTATTTT. Its protein product is CASSITGGTDTQYF.

In its sample, this clone was seen a few times. This chain joins TRBV19 and TRBJ1-2; the D is unclear. Per germline, CDR1 LNHDA and CDR2 SQIVND (reference sequence). The CDR3 runs to 14 residues. V was trimmed by 7 bases and J by 8 bases, leaving 20 bases between them. Here the CDR3 DNA reads TGTGCCAGTAAAACATTCGGTCTAATCGGGGGCTACACCTTC. Protein sequence: CASKTFGLIGGYTF.

This chain connects TRBV3-1 (or the pseudogene TRBV3-2) to TRBJ2-3, with 10 bases fitting TRBD1. The germline V gene encodes CDR1 LGHDT and CDR2 YNNKEL (reference sequence). The CDR3 is 14 residues long. The junction had 5 bases not matched to a gene; V was cut back by 7 bases and J by 4 bases. The CDR3, as DNA: TGTGCCAGCACGACAGGGGGCGCCCCAGATACGCAGTATTTT. Translated: CASTTGGAPDTQYF.

The CDR3 DNA is TGTGCCAGCAGCGTTTCTCCCAACTATGGCTACACCTTC. Residues: CASSVSPNYGYTF. The V call is TRBV9, the J call TRBJ1-2; unclear D gene. V lost 2 bases and J 2 bases, leaving 7 bases between the germline ends. Per germline, CDR1 SGDLS and CDR2 YYNGEE. The CDR3 totals 13 residues.

The V call is TRBV15, the J call TRBJ1-1, with D uncertain. Germline V gives CDR1 LNHNV, CDR2 YYDKDF (reference sequence). Trimming pared 0 bases from V and 1 base from J, leaving 6 bases between. The CDR3 runs to 14 residues. CDR3 protein: CATSRDTENTEAFF. CDR3 bases: TGTGCCACCAGCAGAGATACTGAGAACACTGAAGCTTTCTTT.